One and the same sample provided the 4 T cell receptor beta chains below, sequenced in a study of control samples from healthy donors and cancer patients. Measured with immunoSEQ multiplex PCR; TCRdb has only the in-frame clones, and not every one. Seen here are 90,000 or so clones, 85% observed once, and the top ten hold approximately 19%. Sequencing input: blood. These TCRs come from a man aged 25-45 years in good health.

J is TRBJ1-1 and V is TRBV30; D uncertain. Germline lookup yields CDR1 GTSNPN and CDR2 SVGIG (reference sequence). Trimming took off 0 bases at V and 4 bases at J, with 21 bases between the two ends. This CDR3 has 17 amino acids. CDR3 residues: CAWSVLEGRTSSTEAFF. The CDR3 DNA sequence: TGTGCCTGGAGTGTACTTGAAGGGCGTACGTCGAGCACTGAAGCTTTCTTT.

V is TRBV7-2 and J is TRBJ2-2; no reliable D call. V was pared by 4 bases and J by 2 bases, with 11 bases between. Germline CDR1 is SGHTA and CDR2 is FQGNSA. This CDR3 comprises 15 residues. CDR3 DNA sequence: TGTGCCAGCAGCTCCCGACGGACCAACACCGGGGAGCTGTTTTTT. Translating gives CASSSRRTNTGELFF.

In its sample, this clone was seen a few times. The chain employs TRBV7-9 and TRBJ2-2; D perhaps matches TRBD2 (6 bases). The germline V gene encodes CDR1 SEHNR and CDR2 FQNEAQ (reference sequence). The CDR3 is 14 residues long. Deletions cut 1 base from V and 5 bases from J, with 8 bases between. Written as DNA, the CDR3 is TGTGCCAGCAGCTTAGGCAGCGGGACCGGGGAGCTGTTTTTT. Translated, it gives CASSLGSGTGELFF. Looking up the rest from reference TRBV7-9 and TRBJ2-2 gives the full variable domain: DTGVSQNPRHKITKRGQNVTFRCDPISEHNRLYWYRQTLGQGPEFLTYFQNEAQLEKSRLLSDRFSAERPKGSFSTLEIQRTEQGDSAMYLCASSLGSGTGELFFGEGSRLTVL.

This chain uses TRBV23-1 with TRBJ1-1; D is possibly TRBD1 (5 bases). TRBV23-1 belongs to the ORF category, with a function that is uncertain. The CDR3 is 16 amino acids. V dropped 4 bases and J dropped 7 bases, with 22 bases sitting between them. Written as DNA, the CDR3 is TGCGCCAGCAGTCCCGGGGAGATTACAGATGGGGGTGAAGCTTTCTTT. As protein: CASSPGEITDGGEAFF.